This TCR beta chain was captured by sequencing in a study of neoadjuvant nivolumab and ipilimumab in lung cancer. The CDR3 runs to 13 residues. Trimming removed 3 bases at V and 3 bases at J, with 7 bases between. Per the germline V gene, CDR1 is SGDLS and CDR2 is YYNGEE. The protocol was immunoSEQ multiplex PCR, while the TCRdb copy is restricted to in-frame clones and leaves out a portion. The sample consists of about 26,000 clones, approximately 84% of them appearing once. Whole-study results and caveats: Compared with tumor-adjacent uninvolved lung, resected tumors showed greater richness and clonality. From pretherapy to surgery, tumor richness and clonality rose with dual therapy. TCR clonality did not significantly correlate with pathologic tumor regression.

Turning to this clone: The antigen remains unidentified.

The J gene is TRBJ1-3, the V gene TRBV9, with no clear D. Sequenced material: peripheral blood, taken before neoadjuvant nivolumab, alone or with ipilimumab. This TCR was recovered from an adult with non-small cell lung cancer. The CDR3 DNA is TGTGCCAGCAGCGACCCGAATGGAAACACCATATATTTT. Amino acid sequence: CASSDPNGNTIYF.